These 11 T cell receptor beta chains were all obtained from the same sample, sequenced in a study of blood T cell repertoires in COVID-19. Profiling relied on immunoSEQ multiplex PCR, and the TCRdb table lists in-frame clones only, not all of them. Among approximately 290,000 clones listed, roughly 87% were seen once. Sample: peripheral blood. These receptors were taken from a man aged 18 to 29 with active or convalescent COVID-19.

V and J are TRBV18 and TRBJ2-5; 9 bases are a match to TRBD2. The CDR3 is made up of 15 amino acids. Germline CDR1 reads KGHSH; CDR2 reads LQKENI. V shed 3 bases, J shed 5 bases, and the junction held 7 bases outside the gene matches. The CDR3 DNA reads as TGTGCCAGCTCACCTCCGGGACTAGCAGGGGAGACCCAGTACTTC. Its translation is CASSPPGLAGETQYF.

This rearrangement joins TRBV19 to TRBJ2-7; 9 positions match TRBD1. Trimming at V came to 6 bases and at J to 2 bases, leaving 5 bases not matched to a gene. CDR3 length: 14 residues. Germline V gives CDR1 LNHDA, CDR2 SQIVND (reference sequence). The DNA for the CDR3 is TGTGCCAGTAGCAAACAGGGGGCCACCTACGAGCAGTACTTC. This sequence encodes CASSKQGATYEQYF.

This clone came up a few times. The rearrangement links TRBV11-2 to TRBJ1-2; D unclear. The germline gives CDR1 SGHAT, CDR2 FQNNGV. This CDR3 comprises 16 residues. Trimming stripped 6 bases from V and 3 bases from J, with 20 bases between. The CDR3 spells CASRFPGWEGDYGYTF. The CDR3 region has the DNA TGTGCCAGCAGATTTCCTGGGTGGGAGGGTGACTATGGCTACACCTTC.

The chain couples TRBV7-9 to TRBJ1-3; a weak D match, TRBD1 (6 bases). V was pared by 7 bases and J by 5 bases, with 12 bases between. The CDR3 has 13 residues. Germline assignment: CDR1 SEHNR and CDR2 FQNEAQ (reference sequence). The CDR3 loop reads CASTPRDRNTIYF. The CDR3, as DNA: TGTGCCAGCACTCCCCGGGACAGAAACACCATATATTTT.

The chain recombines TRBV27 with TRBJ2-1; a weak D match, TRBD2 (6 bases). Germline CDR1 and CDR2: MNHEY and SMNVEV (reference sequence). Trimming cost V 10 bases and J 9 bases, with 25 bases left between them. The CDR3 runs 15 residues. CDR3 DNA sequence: TGTGCCACCCTCGCCTTCATCGGAGGGCCGGGTGAGCAGTTCTTC. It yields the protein CATLAFIGGPGEQFF.

CDR3 nucleotides: TGTGCCAGCAGCACCGGGACTAGCGTGGATACGCAGTATTTT. Translation: CASSTGTSVDTQYF. V is TRBV5-4 and J is TRBJ2-3; 10 bases agree with TRBD2. CDR1 is SGHNT and CDR2 is YYREEE in the germline V gene (reference sequence). The CDR3 spans 14 residues. The junction had 5 bases not matched to a gene; V was cut back by 4 bases and J by 6 bases.

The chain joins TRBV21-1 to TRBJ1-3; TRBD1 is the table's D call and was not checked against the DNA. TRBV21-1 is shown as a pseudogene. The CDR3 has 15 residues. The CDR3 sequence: CASSPPQGKGNTIYF. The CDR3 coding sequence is TGTGCCAGCAGCCCCCCCCAGGGGAAAGGAAACACCATATATTTT.

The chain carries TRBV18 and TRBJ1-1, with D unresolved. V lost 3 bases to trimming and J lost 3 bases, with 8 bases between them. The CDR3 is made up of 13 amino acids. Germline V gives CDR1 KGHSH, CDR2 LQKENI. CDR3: CASSPPSDTEAFF. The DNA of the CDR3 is TGTGCCAGCTCACCTCCAAGCGACACTGAAGCTTTCTTT.

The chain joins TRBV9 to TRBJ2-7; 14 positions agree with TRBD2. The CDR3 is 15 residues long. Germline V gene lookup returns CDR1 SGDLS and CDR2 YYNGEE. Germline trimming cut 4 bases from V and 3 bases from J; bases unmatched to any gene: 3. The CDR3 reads CASSLGTSGSYEQYF. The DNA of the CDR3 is TGTGCCAGCAGCTTAGGGACTAGCGGGAGCTACGAGCAGTACTTC.

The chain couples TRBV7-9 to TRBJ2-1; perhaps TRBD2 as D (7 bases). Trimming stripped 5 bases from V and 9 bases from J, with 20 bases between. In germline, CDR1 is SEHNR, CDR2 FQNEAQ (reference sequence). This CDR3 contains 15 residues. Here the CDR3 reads CASSQLETGRGEQFF. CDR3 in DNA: TGTGCCAGCAGCCAACTCGAAACAGGGAGGGGTGAGCAGTTCTTC.

In DNA, the CDR3 is TGCGCCAGCAGCTCTGGGGGGGACGAAGCTTTCTTT. This codes for CASSSGGDEAFF. The chain couples TRBV5-1 to TRBJ1-1; tentative D call: TRBD1 (5 bases). From germline, CDR1 is SGHRS and CDR2 YFSETQ. The CDR3 extends over 12 amino acids. V lost 3 bases to trimming and J lost 8 bases, with 11 bases between them.